These T cell receptor beta chains were read from a single sample in a study of shared clonotypes between healthy human individuals. Profiling relied on immunoSEQ multiplex PCR, and the TCRdb table lists in-frame clones only, not all of them. There are fewer than 400,000 clones in the sample; about 74% occur only once, and approximately 10% lies in the top ten. What was sequenced was memory CD4+ T cells sorted from blood. The receptor source for this set is a man under 40 in good health. CDR3s include the opening cysteine and the closing phenylalanine or tryptophan.

length	V	CDR3
17	TRBV7-2	CASSLVPPYSGTDTQYF
15	TRBV10-3	CAISEGAGGFETQYF
16	TRBV5-3	CARSLVEADSGNTIYF
12	TRBV2	CASVTDQETQYF
14	TRBV5-5	CASSLAGPNQPQHF
14	TRBV7-6	CASTRTENTGELFF
15	TRBV6-5	CASSKSGHSNTEAFF
13	TRBV27	CASSGGSNQPQHF
14	TRBV7-9	CASSLAVLQGEQFF
14	TRBV27	CASREGGRQETQYF
10	TRBV20-1	CSASPYEQYF
14	TRBV19	CASSLGLAGGELFF
16	TRBV7-8	CASSLGLAGVGETQYF
14	TRBV30	CAWSDGLLEGKLFF
15	TRBV6-6	CASSLQDGQTGELFF
15	TRBV9	CASSLLAGGYNEQFF
16	TRBV5-4	CASSSPAGGSTDTQYF